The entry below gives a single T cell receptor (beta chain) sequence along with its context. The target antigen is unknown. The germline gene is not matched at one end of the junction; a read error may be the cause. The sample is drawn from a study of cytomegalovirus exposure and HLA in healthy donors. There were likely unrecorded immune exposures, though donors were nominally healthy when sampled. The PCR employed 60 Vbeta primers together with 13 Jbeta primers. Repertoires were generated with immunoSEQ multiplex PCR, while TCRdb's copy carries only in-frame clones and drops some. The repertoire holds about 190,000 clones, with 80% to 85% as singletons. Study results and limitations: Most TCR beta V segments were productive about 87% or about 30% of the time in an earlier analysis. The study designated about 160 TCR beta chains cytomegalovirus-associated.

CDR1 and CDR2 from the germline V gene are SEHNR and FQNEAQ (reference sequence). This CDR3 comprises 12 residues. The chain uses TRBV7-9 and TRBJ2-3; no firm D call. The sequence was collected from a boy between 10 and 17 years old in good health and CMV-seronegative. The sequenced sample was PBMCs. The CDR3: CSSSSAADTQYF. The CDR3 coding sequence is TGTTCCAGCAGCTCGGCGGCAGATACGCAGTATTTT. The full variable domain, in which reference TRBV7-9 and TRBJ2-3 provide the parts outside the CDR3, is DTGVSQNPRHKITKRGQNVTFRCDPISEHNRLYWYRQTLGQGPEFLTYFQNEAQLEKSRLLSDRFSAERPKGSFSTLEIQRTEQGDSAMYLCSSSSAADTQYFGPGTRLTVL.